This T cell receptor beta chain was obtained from a study of CD8+ T cells in alopecia areata. Whole-study results and caveats: Many expanded lesional clones persisted in scalp and blood during tofacitinib treatment. The study found tofacitinib significantly decreased scalp clonality and expanded CD8+ clones among the top 100.

CDR1 and CDR2 (germline): GTSNPN, SVGIG (reference sequence). V dropped 3 bases and J dropped 3 bases, with 6 bases sitting between them. The CDR3 is made up of 11 amino acids. A note on this clone: Its antigen is unknown.

Specified treatment: oral pan-JAK inhibitor, 5-10 mg twice daily. Samples from alopecia areata patients were lesional scalp punch biopsies and peripheral blood. Sorting of CD4+ and CD8+ T cells was performed on PBMCs. RNA extraction and reverse transcription yielded cDNA as sequencing template. Sequencing used immunoSEQ multiplex PCR; TCRdb keeps in-frame clones, though not all of them. The sample has around 190,000 clones; around 60% are singletons. The chain employs TRBV30 and TRBJ2-7; D remains ambiguous. The clonotype comes from a human donor with alopecia areata. Sample: CD4+ T cells sorted from blood, taken at week 4, from a patient treated with tofacitinib. CDR3 coding DNA: TGTGCCTGGAGCTCCTTCTACGAGCAGTACTTC. It translates to CAWSSFYEQYF.